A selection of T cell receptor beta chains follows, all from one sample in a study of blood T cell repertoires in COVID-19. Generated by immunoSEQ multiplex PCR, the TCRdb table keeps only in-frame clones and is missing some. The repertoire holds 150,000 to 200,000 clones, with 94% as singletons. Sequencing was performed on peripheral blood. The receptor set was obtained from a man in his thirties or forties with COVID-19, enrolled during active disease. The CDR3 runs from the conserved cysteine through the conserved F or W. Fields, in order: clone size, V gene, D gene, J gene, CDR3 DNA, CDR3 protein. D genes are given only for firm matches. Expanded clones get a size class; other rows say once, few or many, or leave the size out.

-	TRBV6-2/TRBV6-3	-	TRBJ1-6	TGTGCCAGCAGTTACTCGATAGGGGGTAGGTCACCCCTCCACTTT	CASSYSIGGRSPLHF
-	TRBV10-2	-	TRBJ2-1	TGCGCCAGCACCTCTCTGCGAGCTACCAATGAGCAGTTCTTC	CASTSLRATNEQFF
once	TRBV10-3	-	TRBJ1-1	TGTGCCATCAGTGTTAACGGGAACACTGAAGCTTTCTTT	CAISVNGNTEAFF
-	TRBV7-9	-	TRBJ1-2	TGTGCCAGCAGCCCGTCGGGATGGGGCTACACCTTC	CASSPSGWGYTF
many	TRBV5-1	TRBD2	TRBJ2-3	TGCGCCAGCAGCTTACCTAGCGGGGGCTCAGATACGCAGTATTTT	CASSLPSGGSDTQYF
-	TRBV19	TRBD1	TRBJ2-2	TGTGCCAGTCGCGGGACAGGATACACCGGGGAGCTGTTTTTT	CASRGTGYTGELFF
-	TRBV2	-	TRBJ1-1	TGTGCCAGCATACCAGTACCCAAGAACACTGAAGCTTTCTTT	CASIPVPKNTEAFF
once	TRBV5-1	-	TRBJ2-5	TGCGCCAGCAGCTTCCTCCAAGAGACCCAGTACTTC	CASSFLQETQYF
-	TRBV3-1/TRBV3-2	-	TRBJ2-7	TGTGCCAGCAGCTTTAGACGAGGGAACTACGAGCAGTACTTC	CASSFRRGNYEQYF
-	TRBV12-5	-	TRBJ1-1	TGTGCTAGTGGTTCCCTTCGGGGGTTAGGTGACACTGAAGCTTTCTTT	CASGSLRGLGDTEAFF
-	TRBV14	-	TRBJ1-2	TGTGCCAGCAGCCAGAACAGGGAAACCGTATATGGCTACACCTTC	CASSQNRETVYGYTF
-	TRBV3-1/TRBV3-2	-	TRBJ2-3	TGTGCCAGCAGCCAAGAACCGGCAGATACGCAGTATTTT	CASSQEPADTQYF
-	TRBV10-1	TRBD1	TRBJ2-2	TGCGCCAGCAGTGAGTCGCCACCGACAGGGCGCACCGGGGAGCTGTTTTTT	CASSESPPTGRTGELFF
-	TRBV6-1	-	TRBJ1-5	TGTGCCAGCAGTGAACGCGGGGTTGTCAATCAGCCCCAGCATTTT	CASSERGVVNQPQHF
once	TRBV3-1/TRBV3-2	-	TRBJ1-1	TGTGCCAGCAGCCAATTAAGCGTAGGCACTGAAGCTTTCTTT	CASSQLSVGTEAFF
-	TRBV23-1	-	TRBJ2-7	TGCGCCAGCAGTCCCCGGCAGAGGTCCTACGAGCAGTACTTC	CASSPRQRSYEQYF
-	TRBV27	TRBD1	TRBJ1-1	TGTGCCAGCAGTTACCGACAGGGGAACACTGAAGCTTTCTTT	CASSYRQGNTEAFF
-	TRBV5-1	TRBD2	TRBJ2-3	TGCGCCAGCAGCCTGGGGGGACTAGCGGCTAGCACAGATACGCAGTATTTT	CASSLGGLAASTDTQYF
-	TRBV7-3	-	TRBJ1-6	TGTGCCAGCAGCTTAAGAGGGCAGCAAAATTCACCCCTCCACTTT	CASSLRGQQNSPLHF
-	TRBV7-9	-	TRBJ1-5	TGTGCCAGCAGCCTGACAGATAGCAATCAGCCCCAGCATTTT	CASSLTDSNQPQHF
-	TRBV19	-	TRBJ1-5	TGTGCCAGTAGTATTCCCCTACGAGGCGCTTATAGCAATCAGCCCCAGCATTTT	CASSIPLRGAYSNQPQHF
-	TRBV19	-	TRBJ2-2	TGTGCCAGTAGCTATACCGGGGAGCTGTTTTTT	CASSYTGELFF
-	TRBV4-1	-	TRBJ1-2	TGCGCCAGCAGCCATCTCAGGGCAGGGGACTATGGCTACACCTTC	CASSHLRAGDYGYTF
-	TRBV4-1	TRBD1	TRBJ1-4	TGCGCCAGCTATCCGGACAGGGGGCTTGTTGTAACTAATGAAAAACTGTTTTTT	CASYPDRGLVVTNEKLFF
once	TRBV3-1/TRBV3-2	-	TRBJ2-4	TGTGCCAGCAGCCAAACGGTGGTTACCAAAAACATTCAGTACTTC	CASSQTVVTKNIQYF
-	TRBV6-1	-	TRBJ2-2	TGTGCCAGCAGTGAACAGGGGACCGGGGAGCTGTTTTTT	CASSEQGTGELFF
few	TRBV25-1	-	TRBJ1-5	TGTGCCAGCAGTGGCTACAGTAATCAGCCCCAGCATTTT	CASSGYSNQPQHF
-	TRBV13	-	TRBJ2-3	TGTGCCAGCAGCTTAGGGGCTACAGCGCAGTATTTT	CASSLGATAQYF
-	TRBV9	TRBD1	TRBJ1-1	TGTGCCAGCAGCGTAGGTGGGACAGGGGGACTCTGGCTCCACACTGAAGCTTTCTTT	CASSVGGTGGLWLHTEAFF
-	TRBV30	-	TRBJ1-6	TGTGCCGCTGGGGCCTCACATAGTTCACCCCTCCACTTT	CAAGASHSSPLHF
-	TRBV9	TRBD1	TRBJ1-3	TGTGCCAGCAGCGTATTCTACAGGGGCTCTGGAAACACCATATATTTT	CASSVFYRGSGNTIYF
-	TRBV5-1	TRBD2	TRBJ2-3	TGCGCCAGCAGCCGCCCGGGGACTAGCGGGGGGCCAGATACGCAGTATTTT	CASSRPGTSGGPDTQYF
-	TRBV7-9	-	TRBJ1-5	TGTGCCAGCAGCTCGGGGGGAACTAATCAGCCCCAGCATTTT	CASSSGGTNQPQHF
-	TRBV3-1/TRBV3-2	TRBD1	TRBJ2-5	TGTGCCAGCAGCCAACTCACAGGGGCGAGGGCCCAGTACTTC	CASSQLTGARAQYF
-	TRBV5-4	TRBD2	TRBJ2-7	TGTGCCAGCAGTTCCAGCGGGGGGGCGGGTCTCGAGCAGTACTTC	CASSSSGGAGLEQYF
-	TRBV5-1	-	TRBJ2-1	TGCGCCAGCAGCGGAGGACAGAGGGAGCTCAATGAGCAGTTCTTC	CASSGGQRELNEQFF
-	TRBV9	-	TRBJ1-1	TGTGCCAGCAGCGTAGGCTCGGGCACTGAAGCTTTCTTT	CASSVGSGTEAFF
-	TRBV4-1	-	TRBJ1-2	TGCGCCAGCAGCCAAATTCCGGCGGCCTATGGCTACACCTTC	CASSQIPAAYGYTF
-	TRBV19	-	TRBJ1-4	TGTGCCAGTAGTAGGGACGGAGGGAATGAAAAACTGTTTTTT	CASSRDGGNEKLFF
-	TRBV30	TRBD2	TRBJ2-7	TGTGCCGGGGTCGGGGGAGGGACCTCCTACGAGCAGTACTTC	CAGVGGGTSYEQYF
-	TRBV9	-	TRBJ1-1	TGTGCCAGCAGCGTAACATCCTCGGGTACTGAAGCTTTCTTT	CASSVTSSGTEAFF